The 16 T cell receptor beta chains below were found in one sample sequenced in a study of early T cells in non-severe SARS-CoV-2 infection. From the 5' RACE reads, TCRdb called clonotypes with MiXCR, one entry per CDR3 protein. The sample holds roughly 64,000 distinct CDR3 sequences, approximately 11% seen once. The sequencing here drew on whole blood, taken at baseline. All receptors derive from an adult who was a healthcare worker with PCR-confirmed SARS-CoV-2 infection or an uninfected control (not recorded which).

The chain is built from TRBV3-1 and TRBJ2-1; 9 nucleotides match TRBD2. Germline CDR1 and CDR2: LGHDT and YNNKEL (reference sequence). J lost 5 bases, V lost 0 bases, and 2 bases had no gene match. The CDR3 covers 15 residues. The CDR3 spells CASSQDSGGHNEQFF. The CDR3, as DNA: TGTGCCAGCAGCCAAGATAGCGGGGGCCACAATGAGCAGTTCTTC.

This clonotype was seen repeatedly, ten times or more. The CDR3: CASSLTQEKLFF. The CDR3 DNA is TGTGCCAGCAGTTTAACCCAAGAAAAACTGTTTTTT. This rearrangement joins TRBV12-3 or TRBV12-4 to TRBJ1-4; no reliable D call. Trimming took 2 bases from V and 8 from J, leaving 6 bases between them. The CDR3 contains 12 residues.

This clonotype was observed at least ten times. V gene TRBV25-1 combines with J gene TRBJ2-7; D not resolved. The CDR3 runs to 12 residues. V lost 1 base to trimming and J lost 6 bases, with 7 bases between them. Germline-derived CDR1 and CDR2 are MGHDK and SYGVNS. The CDR3 DNA is TGTGCCAGCAGTGAATCGGGTCTCGAGCAGTACTTC. This sequence encodes CASSESGLEQYF.

This clonotype showed up just a few times. The rearrangement joins TRBV7-9 to TRBJ2-1, with a tentative D call TRBD2 (6 bases). The CDR3 length is 16 residues. V lost 4 bases and J 1 base, leaving 14 bases between the germline ends. The germline V gene has CDR1 SEHNR and CDR2 FQNEAQ (reference sequence). The chain's CDR3 is CASSYYGGVSYNEQFF. CDR3 coding DNA: TGTGCCAGCAGCTATTATGGCGGGGTGTCCTACAATGAGCAGTTCTTC.

CDR3 sequence reads: CASSQGAGSGLNTEAFF. The CDR3 nucleotides read TGCGCCAGCAGCCAAGGGGCAGGCTCGGGATTGAACACTGAAGCTTTCTTT. The rearrangement links TRBV4-3 to TRBJ1-1; D ambiguous. Germline CDR1 LGHNA, CDR2 YSLEER. V was cut by 1 base and J by 0 bases, with 15 bases left in between. This CDR3 has 17 amino acids.

This clonotype was recorded many times. This chain uses TRBV5-1 with TRBJ1-2, with TRBD1 as a possible D gene (5 bases). The CDR3 is 14 residues long. The germline V gene has CDR1 SGHRS and CDR2 YFSETQ. Trimming removed 0 bases from V and 3 bases from J, with 9 bases in between. CDR3 sequence (DNA): TGCGCCAGCAGCTTGGCCGACAGATACTATGGCTACACCTTC. Translating gives CASSLADRYYGYTF.

The chain recombines TRBV29-1 with TRBJ1-2; D unresolved. The CDR3 is made up of 13 amino acids. The germline V gene has CDR1 SQVTM and CDR2 ANQGSEA. V shed 2 bases and J shed 5 bases, with 12 bases lying between them. In DNA form, the CDR3 reads TGCAGCGTTGAACTATTTGAGACTTATGGCTACACCTTC. Translating it yields CSVELFETYGYTF.

The table lists this clonotype with many counts. The rearrangement uses TRBV27 and TRBJ2-1; tentatively, D is TRBD2 (5 bases). The germline gives CDR1 MNHEY, CDR2 SMNVEV (reference sequence). V dropped 2 bases and J dropped 3 bases, with 14 bases sitting between them. The CDR3 totals 16 residues. As DNA, the CDR3 is TGTGCCAGCAGTTTAAGAGGCGGGCGTTACTACAATGAGCAGTTCTTC. Residues: CASSLRGGRYYNEQFF.

The rearrangement uses TRBV11-2 and TRBJ1-6, with D tentatively TRBD1 (5 bases). The CDR3 has 14 amino acids. V lost 6 bases to trimming and J lost 5 bases, with 11 bases between them. Germline CDR1 SGHAT, CDR2 FQNNGV. CDR3 in amino acids: CASRKWGDNSPLHF. Written as DNA, the CDR3 is TGTGCCAGCAGGAAATGGGGGGATAATTCACCCCTCCACTTT.

V gene TRBV9 combines with J gene TRBJ2-1; D not certain. Germline CDR1 SGDLS, CDR2 YYNGEE. V was trimmed by 3 bases and J by 9 bases, leaving 13 bases between them. CDR3 length: 13 amino acids. As DNA, the CDR3 is TGTGCCAGCAGCGCAGTAAGGGCCAGTGAGCAGTTCTTC. Protein sequence: CASSAVRASEQFF.

This sequence joins TRBV10-1 and TRBJ1-2; the D is unclear. Per germline, CDR1 WNHNN and CDR2 SYGVQD (reference sequence). The CDR3 is made up of 13 amino acids. V lost 0 bases and J lost 3, with 5 bases in between. CDR3 amino acids: CASSESGHYGYTF. The CDR3, as DNA: TGCGCCAGCAGTGAGTCAGGCCACTATGGCTACACCTTC.

J is TRBJ1-2 and V is TRBV11-2; D remains ambiguous. The CDR3 contains 13 residues. CDR1 is SGHAT and CDR2 is FQNNGV in the germline V gene. Trimming took off 2 bases at V and 2 bases at J, with 6 bases between the two ends. The CDR3 DNA reads as TGTGCCAGCAGCTTAAGAGTAAACTATGGCTACACCTTC. Its translation: CASSLRVNYGYTF. The entire variable domain, with the rest obtained from reference TRBV11-2 and TRBJ1-2, is as follows: EAGVAQSPRYKIIEKRQSVAFWCNPISGHATLYWYQQILGQGPKLLIQFQNNGVVDDSQLPKDRFSAERLKGVDSTLKIQPAKLEDSAVYLCASSLRVNYGYTFGSGTRLTVV.

The gene calls are TRBV20-1 and TRBJ2-5; D is uncertain. The V end lost 2 bases, the J end lost 0 bases, and 7 bases lay between the germline ends. The CDR3 has 13 amino acids. Germline V gene sequence: CDR1 DFQATT, CDR2 SNEGSKA (reference sequence). The CDR3 DNA reads TGCAGTGCTAGACGGTCGTACCAAGAGACCCAGTACTTC. This gives the protein CSARRSYQETQYF.

This chain links TRBV5-1 with TRBJ2-5; maybe TRBD1 (7 bases). This CDR3 has 13 amino acids. Germline values: CDR1 SGHRS, CDR2 YFSETQ. Trimming pared 4 bases from V and 8 bases from J, leaving 15 bases between. The CDR3 DNA is TGCGCCAGCAGCCCCCGACAGGGAGGAACCCAGTACTTC. Translation: CASSPRQGGTQYF. The variable domain in full, completed from reference TRBV5-1 and TRBJ2-5, reads KAGVTQTPRYLIKTRGQQVTLSCSPISGHRSVSWYQQTPGQGLQFLFEYFSETQRNKGNFPGRFSGRQFSNSRSEMNVSTLELGDSALYLCASSPRQGGTQYFGPGTRLLVL.

This chain joins TRBV2 and TRBJ2-7; 9 positions agree with TRBD1. The germline V gene has CDR1 SNHLY and CDR2 FYNNEI. V lost 9 bases, J lost 1 base, and 1 base stayed unmatched. The CDR3 sequence is 12 residues long. CDR3 in DNA: TGTGCCAGGGGACAGGGTTCCTACGAGCAGTACTTC. Protein product: CARGQGSYEQYF.

This clonotype was counted ten times or more. V usage is TRBV2 and J usage is TRBJ1-4; 7 bases agree with TRBD1. V lost 5 bases to trimming and J lost 6 bases; unmatched junction nucleotides: 6. The CDR3 is 14 amino acids. Germline-derived CDR1 and CDR2 are SNHLY and FYNNEI. The CDR3 region is CASSLRQGYEKLFF. The DNA for the CDR3 is TGTGCCAGCAGTTTGAGACAGGGATATGAAAAACTGTTTTTT. The entire variable domain, with the rest obtained from reference TRBV2 and TRBJ1-4, is as follows: EPEVTQTPSHQVTQMGQEVILRCVPISNHLYFYWYRQILGQKVEFLVSFYNNEISEKSEIFDDQFSVERPDGSNFTLKIRSTKLEDSAMYFCASSLRQGYEKLFFGSGTQLSVL.